One sample yielded the 21 T cell receptor beta chains listed below, sequenced in a study of blood T cell repertoires in COVID-19. Only in-frame clones appear in the TCRdb table, and some are missing; sequencing was by immunoSEQ multiplex PCR. Altogether approximately 150,000 clones are present, around 88% being singletons, with the ten largest covering under 6%. Sequenced sample: peripheral blood. The receptors come from a human donor in a cohort sampled during active COVID-19.

The J gene is TRBJ1-1, the V gene TRBV28; a possible D gene is TRBD1 (5 bases). The germline V gene encodes CDR1 MDHEN and CDR2 SYDVKM. The V gene lost 7 bases and the J gene lost 3 bases, with 12 bases spanning the gap. This CDR3 region has 13 residues. The CDR3, as DNA: TGTGCCAGCAAGGACACTGGGGACACTGAAGCTTTCTTT. Translation: CASKDTGDTEAFF.

V gene TRBV18 combines with J gene TRBJ2-7; D ambiguous. Germline V gene data show CDR1 as KGHSH and CDR2 as LQKENI. This CDR3 region has 15 residues. The ends were cut back, 0 bases at V and 3 bases at J, with 12 bases in the middle. Here the CDR3 DNA reads TGTGCCAGCTCACCACCTACCCACAGAGACTACGAGCAGTACTTC. This codes for CASSPPTHRDYEQYF.

The rearrangement joins TRBV5-4 to TRBJ1-1; TRBD1 might be the D (6 bases). The CDR3 spans 17 residues. Germline CDR1 is SGHNT and CDR2 is YYREEE (reference sequence). Between the trimmed V and J ends, which lost 4 bases and 1 base, there was a span of 20 bases. For the CDR3, the DNA is TGTGCCAGCAGCCGCGGGGGGGCGATTGATCGGAACACTGAAGCTTTCTTT. This codes for CASSRGGAIDRNTEAFF.

This sequence joins TRBV9 and TRBJ2-3; 8 bases align to TRBD2. J lost 0 bases, V lost 3 bases, and 6 bases had no gene match. CDR1 is SGDLS and CDR2 is YYNGEE in the germline V gene. This CDR3 comprises 16 residues. The CDR3 sequence is CASSAIGGASTDTQYF. The CDR3 DNA reads as TGTGCCAGCAGCGCAATCGGGGGGGCCAGCACAGATACGCAGTATTTT.

The table lists this clone with a few counts. The chain employs TRBV20-1 and TRBJ2-1; 15 positions agree with TRBD2. CDR1 is DFQATT, CDR2 SNEGSKA, per germline (reference sequence). The CDR3 is 18 amino acids. The V gene end was trimmed by 3 bases and the J gene end by 7 bases; junction bases not matched to a gene: 13. CDR3 in amino acids: CSASKGLAGGLSKNEQFF. CDR3 in DNA: TGCAGTGCTAGTAAGGGACTAGCGGGAGGACTATCGAAGAATGAGCAGTTCTTC.

The chain links TRBV28 to TRBJ2-1, with TRBD2 matching 7 bases. The trim removed 1 base at V and 7 bases at J, leaving 4 bases unmatched. Germline V gives CDR1 MDHEN, CDR2 SYDVKM. CDR3 size: 14 residues. CDR3 sequence: CASSLSGTTNEQFF. The CDR3 DNA is TGTGCCAGCAGTTTATCCGGGACTACTAATGAGCAGTTCTTC.

The chain combines TRBV7-2 with TRBJ2-5; TRBD1 aligns across 7 bases. This CDR3 is built from 12 residues. CDR1 is SGHTA and CDR2 is FQGNSA in the germline V gene. The V gene end was trimmed by 5 bases and the J gene end by 7 bases; junction bases not matched to a gene: 4. The CDR3 spells CASSAPGGTQYF. Here the CDR3 DNA reads TGTGCCAGCAGCGCCCCAGGGGGGACCCAGTACTTC.

A single count supports this clone. The V and J genes are TRBV11-3 and TRBJ2-7; possible D gene TRBD2, 5 bases. The V gene's germline CDR1 is SGHNT and CDR2 YENEEA. V dropped 5 bases and J dropped 12 bases, with 23 bases sitting between them. The CDR3 covers 14 residues. CDR3 region: CASSPPEDRRQRYF. CDR3 DNA: TGTGCCAGCAGCCCCCCGGAGGATCGACGCCAGAGGTACTTC.

This chain connects TRBV30 to TRBJ1-3; 10 positions agree with TRBD1. Germline trimming cut 5 bases from V and 2 bases from J; bases unmatched to any gene: 3. CDR1 and CDR2 from the germline V gene are GTSNPN and SVGIG (reference sequence). CDR3 length: 14 amino acids. The CDR3 nucleotides are TGTGCCTGGGTAGGGACAGGGGCTGGAAACACCATATATTTT. Translated: CAWVGTGAGNTIYF. The full variable domain, its missing parts supplied by reference TRBV30 and TRBJ1-3, is SQTIHQWPATLVQPVGSPLSLECTVEGTSNPNLYWYRQAAGRGLQLLFYSVGIGQISSEVPQNLSASRPQDRQFILSSKKLLLSDSGFYLCAWVGTGAGNTIYFGEGSWLTVV.

This clone has a single count. CDR3 nucleotide sequence: TGTGCCAGCAGTGAATTGGAGAGCTCTGGAAACACCATATATTTT. This sequence encodes CASSELESSGNTIYF. The rearrangement joins TRBV2 to TRBJ1-3, with unresolved D. V lost 2 bases and J lost 0, with 8 bases in between. The CDR3 is 15 residues long. Germline assignment: CDR1 SNHLY and CDR2 FYNNEI.

The chain joins TRBV19 to TRBJ1-2; TRBD1 aligns across 8 bases. Unmatched junction bases numbered 12, after V lost 7 bases and J lost 8 bases. Germline V gene sequence: CDR1 LNHDA, CDR2 SQIVND (reference sequence). This CDR3 region has 14 residues. The CDR3 protein is CASKQTGAAVGYTF. CDR3 DNA sequence: TGTGCCAGTAAGCAGACAGGGGCGGCGGTGGGCTACACCTTC. The whole variable domain, filled in from reference TRBV19 and TRBJ1-2, reads DGGITQSPKYLFRKEGQNVTLSCEQNLNHDAMYWYRQDPGQGLRLIYYSQIVNDFQKGDIAEGYSVSREKKESFPLTVTSAQKNPTAFYLCASKQTGAAVGYTFGSGTRLTVV.

The chain links TRBV7-2 to TRBJ2-7, with 12 bases lining up with TRBD1. Germline CDR1 is SGHTA and CDR2 is FQGNSA. V gave up 7 bases and J gave up 7 bases; unmatched junction bases: 8. The CDR3 is 14 residues long. The CDR3 nucleotides read TGTGCCAGCAACCCGGGACAGGGGGCAGGGGAGCAGTACTTC. Protein sequence: CASNPGQGAGEQYF.

The chain employs TRBV18 and TRBJ2-3, with 8 bases that match TRBD1. Germline-derived CDR1 and CDR2 are KGHSH and LQKENI. The junction had 14 bases not matched to a gene; V was cut back by 2 bases and J by 4 bases. There are 18 residues in the CDR3. CDR3 nucleotide sequence: TGTGCCAGCTCACCATTCGGGTCACGACAGGGGAGGCCAGATACGCAGTATTTT. Translation: CASSPFGSRQGRPDTQYF.

Written as DNA, the CDR3 is TGCGCCAGCAGCTCCGAACCCCGACTAGCGGGGGGGCAAGAGACCCAGTACTTC. It encodes CASSSEPRLAGGQETQYF. This chain joins TRBV5-1 and TRBJ2-5; 14 nucleotides agree with TRBD2. CDR1 and CDR2 (germline): SGHRS, YFSETQ. The CDR3 covers 18 residues. J gave up 2 bases and V 3 bases, and 9 bases lay outside the gene matches. Full variable domain (remainder filled in from reference TRBV5-1 and TRBJ2-5): KAGVTQTPRYLIKTRGQQVTLSCSPISGHRSVSWYQQTPGQGLQFLFEYFSETQRNKGNFPGRFSGRQFSNSRSEMNVSTLELGDSALYLCASSSEPRLAGGQETQYFGPGTRLLVL.

The genes are TRBV7-3 and TRBJ2-1; a weak D match, TRBD2 (6 bases). Trimming pared 3 bases from V and 9 bases from J, leaving 18 bases between. The CDR3 has 15 amino acids. Germline CDR1 is SGHTA and CDR2 is FQGTGA. CDR3 residues: CASSFAARLVSEQFF. The CDR3, as DNA: TGTGCCAGCAGCTTTGCCGCCCGACTAGTGTCTGAGCAGTTCTTC.

The chain links TRBV11-3 to TRBJ1-2; 9 nucleotides agree with TRBD1. The V segment lost 1 base and the J segment 0 bases; nucleotides outside the gene matches: 3. There are 16 residues in the CDR3. Germline-derived CDR1 and CDR2 are SGHNT and YENEEA. DNA of the CDR3: TGTGCCAGCAGCTTAGTCGGGACAGGGTCTAACTATGGCTACACCTTC. As protein: CASSLVGTGSNYGYTF.

The V gene is TRBV4-1, the J gene TRBJ2-7; tentatively, D is TRBD2 (5 bases). The V and J ends lost 1 base and 1 base respectively, with 11 bases between them. Germline CDR1 reads MGHRA; CDR2 reads YSYEKL. The CDR3 runs 15 residues. This CDR3 is CASSQGRGLSYEQYF. In nucleotides, the CDR3 is TGCGCCAGCAGCCAAGGGCGCGGGCTGTCCTACGAGCAGTACTTC.

The V and J genes are TRBV30 and TRBJ1-5, with unresolved D. The germline V gene encodes CDR1 GTSNPN and CDR2 SVGIG (reference sequence). V was clipped by 0 bases and J by 6 bases, with 12 bases between them. The CDR3 runs 14 residues. CDR3 amino acids: CAWSVTGMGQPQHF. CDR3 DNA: TGTGCCTGGAGTGTAACGGGGATGGGTCAGCCCCAGCATTTT.

This chain joins TRBV12-5 and TRBJ2-3; D may be TRBD2 (5 bases). V lost 5 bases, J lost 2 bases, and 14 bases lay in between. Germline CDR1 LGHNT, CDR2 FRNRAP. CDR3 length: 15 residues. CDR3 nucleotides: TGTGCTAGTGGTATTGGACGGAGGAACACAGATACGCAGTATTTT. The encoded protein is CASGIGRRNTDTQYF. Filled out from reference TRBV12-5 and TRBJ2-3, the complete variable domain reads DARVTQTPRHKVTEMGQEVTMRCQPILGHNTVFWYRQTMMQGLELLAYFRNRAPLDDSGMPKDRFSAEMPDATLATLKIQPSEPRDSAVYFCASGIGRRNTDTQYFGPGTRLTVL.

This clone appeared a few times. The V call is TRBV5-4, the J call TRBJ1-2; 7 bases match TRBD1. V shed 4 bases and J 1 base; nucleotides not matched to a gene: 13. Germline V gene lookup returns CDR1 SGHNT and CDR2 YYREEE (reference sequence). There are 17 residues in the CDR3. CDR3 DNA: TGTGCCAGCAGCCCTAGACAGGGAAATGGTTATAACTATGGCTACACCTTC. It codes for CASSPRQGNGYNYGYTF. Together with reference TRBV5-4 and TRBJ1-2, the CDR3 gives the full variable domain: ETGVTQSPTHLIKTRGQQVTLRCSSQSGHNTVSWYQQALGQGPQFIFQYYREEENGRGNFPPRFSGLQFPNYSSELNVNALELDDSALYLCASSPRQGNGYNYGYTFGSGTRLTVV.

The rearrangement uses TRBV6-2 or TRBV6-3 and TRBJ1-1; D call uncertain. V dropped 0 bases and J dropped 0 bases, with 14 bases sitting between them. The CDR3 length is 17 residues. Germline CDR1 is MNHEY and CDR2 is SVGEGT. For the CDR3, the DNA is TGTGCCAGCAGTTACTCGAATGAGGGAACTTTGAACACTGAAGCTTTCTTT. It encodes CASSYSNEGTLNTEAFF.